The source of this TCR beta chain is a study of blood T cell repertoires in COVID-19. Per the germline V gene, CDR1 is SGHDT and CDR2 is YYEEEE. CDR3 length equals 16 residues. With 6 bases removed from V and 2 bases from J, the gap between germline ends came to 19 bases. Authors' processing steps: From reference gene primer amplification, estimates of nucleated cell counts were derived. TCRdb keeps only in-frame clones here, not all; method: immunoSEQ multiplex PCR. V and J calls and clone size follow that table, whereas D and trimming were derived from the DNA. The data contain roughly 150,000 clones, almost 85% of them singletons.

Specimen: peripheral blood. V usage is TRBV5-6 and J usage is TRBJ2-3; weak D call: TRBD2 (6 bases). The clonotype comes from a woman older than 75 with COVID-19, enrolled during active disease. The CDR3 DNA is TGTGCCAGCACCCCGAAGGTAGCGGACTTCACAGATACGCAGTATTTT. It encodes CASTPKVADFTDTQYF.